The sequence of this T cell receptor (beta chain) was determined in a study of blood T cell repertoires in COVID-19. For the study at large: PBMCs, B-cell-depleted T cells, or T cells were the source of the cDNA or gDNA that made up the material.

Libraries were prepared by immunoSEQ multiplex PCR; TCRdb keeps only in-frame clonotypes and omits some of them. The data hold about 430,000 clones, with around nine tenths observed a single time. The CDR3 runs 16 residues. The V segment lost 10 bases and the J segment 0 bases; nucleotides outside the gene matches: 9. Germline V CDR1 and CDR2: MDHEN, SYDVKM. Input material: PBMCs or T cells enriched from blood (not recorded which). V is TRBV28 and J is TRBJ1-6; the match to TRBD1 covers 7 bases. This sequence was found in a woman aged 18-29 years who had been exposed to COVID-19. The CDR3 reads CATRGDGGSYNSPLHF. The CDR3 DNA is TGTGCCACCAGGGGGGACGGGGGCTCCTATAATTCACCCCTCCACTTT.